This is a list of T cell receptor beta chains from one sample in a study of cytomegalovirus exposure and HLA in healthy donors. Assay: immunoSEQ multiplex PCR; the TCRdb copy retains only in-frame clones and omits some. The sample includes some 200,000 clones, roughly 78% of them seen just once. What was sequenced was PBMCs. These receptor sequences come from a girl aged 5 to 17 in good health and CMV-seropositive. Both conserved end residues are part of each CDR3. The order of the fields is V gene, D gene, J gene, clone size, CDR3 DNA, CDR3 protein. D genes are given only for firm matches. Only part of the rows carry a size: once, few, many, or a class if the clone is expanded.

v_gene: TRBV4-2
d_gene: NA
j_gene: TRBJ2-7
abundance: NA
CDR3nt: TGTGCCAGCAGCCAGGGGCTACCGACCGAGCAGTACTTC
CDR3aa: CASSQGLPTEQYF

v_gene: TRBV29-1
d_gene: TRBD1
j_gene: TRBJ1-1
abundance: NA
CDR3nt: TGCAGCGCTCCGGGACAGGGGTACACTGAAGCTTTCTTT
CDR3aa: CSAPGQGYTEAFF

v_gene: TRBV10-3
d_gene: TRBD1
j_gene: TRBJ2-1
abundance: NA
CDR3nt: TGTGCCATCAGTGAGTCGGGACAGCCGTTCTTC
CDR3aa: CAISESGQPFF

v_gene: TRBV7-2
d_gene: TRBD1
j_gene: TRBJ2-6
abundance: NA
CDR3nt: TGTGCCAGCAGGAAGACCGGGACAGGGGGCTCTGGGGCCAACGTCCTGACTTTC
CDR3aa: CASRKTGTGGSGANVLTF

v_gene: TRBV9
d_gene: TRBD2
j_gene: TRBJ2-1
abundance: few
CDR3nt: TGTGCCAGCAGCGACATCGGGGGGGCCGGTGAGCAGTTCTTC
CDR3aa: CASSDIGGAGEQFF

v_gene: TRBV18
d_gene: NA
j_gene: TRBJ1-1
abundance: NA
CDR3nt: TGTGCCAGCTCACCACCTGGCAGGGCGATGAACACTGAAGCTTTCTTT
CDR3aa: CASSPPGRAMNTEAFF

v_gene: TRBV7-2
d_gene: TRBD1
j_gene: TRBJ2-7
abundance: NA
CDR3nt: TGTGCCAGCAGCTTACCGCAGGGGGCGGCCTACGAGCAGTACTTC
CDR3aa: CASSLPQGAAYEQYF

v_gene: TRBV10-2
d_gene: NA
j_gene: TRBJ1-5
abundance: NA
CDR3nt: TGCGCCAGCAAATCGGGGATGGGTCAGCCCCAGCATTTT
CDR3aa: CASKSGMGQPQHF

v_gene: TRBV25-1
d_gene: NA
j_gene: TRBJ2-2
abundance: NA
CDR3nt: TGTGCCAGCAGTGCGGCCGGGGAGCTGTTTTTT
CDR3aa: CASSAAGELFF

v_gene: TRBV18
d_gene: TRBD2
j_gene: TRBJ2-1
abundance: once
CDR3nt: TGTGCCAGCTCACCCCTAGCGGGCCCTCTTGAGCAGTTCTTC
CDR3aa: CASSPLAGPLEQFF

v_gene: TRBV5-4
d_gene: NA
j_gene: TRBJ1-2
abundance: NA
CDR3nt: TGTGCCAGCAGCTCTGACAGTTATGACTACACCTTC
CDR3aa: CASSSDSYDYTF

v_gene: TRBV2
d_gene: TRBD1
j_gene: TRBJ1-3
abundance: once
CDR3nt: TGTGCCAGCAGAGACGACAGGGCTGGAAACACCATATATTTT
CDR3aa: CASRDDRAGNTIYF

v_gene: TRBV10-2
d_gene: NA
j_gene: TRBJ2-5
abundance: NA
CDR3nt: TGCGCCAGCAGTCTGCGCGGGGGCCGGTCAAAAGAGACCCAGTACTTC
CDR3aa: CASSLRGGRSKETQYF

v_gene: TRBV6-1
d_gene: NA
j_gene: TRBJ1-2
abundance: NA
CDR3nt: TGTGCCAGCAGTGAGGAGGCGGGCAGGGGCTCGGATGGCTACACCTTC
CDR3aa: CASSEEAGRGSDGYTF

v_gene: TRBV9
d_gene: TRBD1
j_gene: TRBJ2-7
abundance: NA
CDR3nt: TGTGCCAGCAGCGTATCCAGGACAGGTAAAACGAGCTACGAGCAGTACTTC
CDR3aa: CASSVSRTGKTSYEQYF

v_gene: TRBV7-9
d_gene: TRBD2
j_gene: TRBJ2-3
abundance: NA
CDR3nt: TGTGCCAGCAGCCCGGGGGGGTTAGATACGCAGTATTTT
CDR3aa: CASSPGGLDTQYF

v_gene: TRBV11-2
d_gene: NA
j_gene: TRBJ2-4
abundance: NA
CDR3nt: TGTGCCAGCAGCGGGGGCTCGGGGGGCCAAAACATTCAGTACTTC
CDR3aa: CASSGGSGGQNIQYF

v_gene: TRBV29-1
d_gene: TRBD2
j_gene: TRBJ2-7
abundance: few
CDR3nt: TGCAGCGTTACCGGGACTACAAACTACGAGCAGTACTTC
CDR3aa: CSVTGTTNYEQYF

v_gene: TRBV7-6
d_gene: TRBD1
j_gene: TRBJ1-6
abundance: NA
CDR3nt: TGTGCCAGCAGCTTAGGAGGGGCGGACAGGTCCCGGCTCCACTTT
CDR3aa: CASSLGGADRSRLHF

v_gene: TRBV5-1
d_gene: NA
j_gene: TRBJ2-7
abundance: NA
CDR3nt: TGCGCCAGCAGCTCCCCGGGAGTCAGTACCTACGAGCAGTACTTC
CDR3aa: CASSSPGVSTYEQYF

v_gene: TRBV30
d_gene: TRBD2
j_gene: TRBJ2-3
abundance: few
CDR3nt: TGTGCCTGGAGTGGACTAGCGGTGGCAGATACGCAGTATTTT
CDR3aa: CAWSGLAVADTQYF

v_gene: TRBV19
d_gene: NA
j_gene: TRBJ1-2
abundance: once
CDR3nt: TGTGCCAGTAGTATAGGGGTGGCGGAGTATGGCTACACCTTC
CDR3aa: CASSIGVAEYGYTF

v_gene: TRBV23-1
d_gene: NA
j_gene: TRBJ1-5
abundance: NA
CDR3nt: TGCGCCAGCAGTCAAATTGCTGCATGGGGGGGCGCGGGGTGCAATCAGCCCCAGCATTTT
CDR3aa: CASSQIAAWGGAGCNQPQHF

v_gene: TRBV29-1
d_gene: TRBD2
j_gene: TRBJ2-3
abundance: NA
CDR3nt: TGCAGCGTTGGCCCCCGGACTAGTCTGGGTAGGAGCGATACGCAGTATTTT
CDR3aa: CSVGPRTSLGRSDTQYF

v_gene: TRBV7-6
d_gene: NA
j_gene: TRBJ2-7
abundance: NA
CDR3nt: TGTGCCAGCAGCCCCCCGGAGGGAGGCCCCTACGAGCAGTACTTC
CDR3aa: CASSPPEGGPYEQYF